This entry is about one T cell receptor (beta chain). Its antigen is still unknown. V lost 3 bases to trimming and J lost 1 base, with 13 bases between them. CDR3 length equals 15 residues. Looked up from germline, CDR1 is SGHNT and CDR2 is YYREEE (reference sequence). This sample was taken from a study of cytomegalovirus exposure and HLA in healthy donors. The study's findings and limits: Immune exposure data for these donors was limited to CMV serostatus. TCR beta chains numbering some 160 were designated cytomegalovirus-associated.

At the time of sampling, donors were nominally healthy, though unrecorded immune exposures were likely. Amplification used 60 Vbeta primers and 13 Jbeta primers. In the authors' workflow: Unique TCR beta chains numbered around 80 million in a later analysis, with roughly 10 million shared. Here immunoSEQ multiplex PCR was the method, and the copy in TCRdb shows in-frame clones only, minus some. Clonal size and the V and J genes are those of that table, whereas D and trimming came from the DNA. Here the sample spans around 150,000 clones, approximately 79% being singletons. Sequencing was done on a sample of PBMCs. The source of this sequence is a man aged 40-55 years in good health and CMV-seropositive. V usage is TRBV5-4 and J usage is TRBJ1-1; D uncertain. CDR3 sequence (DNA): TGTGCCAGCAGCTCTGACCCGGGTGGGAACACTGAAGCTTTCTTT. It translates to CASSSDPGGNTEAFF.